The source of this T cell receptor beta chain is a study of spatial heterogeneity in lung cancer. The time point is: sample taken at primary tumor resection. MiXCR was run by TCRdb on the 5' RACE reads, yielding one entry per CDR3 protein. The sample consists of 7,200 or so distinct CDR3 sequences, around 6.7% of them appearing once. Relative to its sample, this clonotype is medium-sized. Its antigen remains unknown. Study-wide points: The study found that expanded intratumoral alpha and beta TCR counts tracked tumor mutation counts.

Germline loops: CDR1 SGHNT, CDR2 YENEEA. V shed 2 bases and J 6 bases; nucleotides not matched to a gene: 4. This CDR3 spans 14 amino acids. The receptor was derived from a female donor with early-stage non-small cell lung cancer. V gene TRBV11-3 combines with J gene TRBJ2-1; 7 bases fit TRBD2. The source was lung tumor tissue, collected at surgery. The CDR3 loop is CASSLREVANEQFF. The CDR3 coding sequence is TGTGCCAGCAGCTTACGGGAGGTCGCCAATGAGCAGTTCTTC. Together with reference TRBV11-3 and TRBJ2-1, the CDR3 gives the full variable domain: EAGVVQSPRYKIIEKKQPVAFWCNPISGHNTLYWYLQNLGQGPELLIRYENEEAVDDSQLPKDRFSAERLKGVDSTLKIQPAELGDSAVYLCASSLREVANEQFFGPGTRLTVL.